The present T cell receptor (beta chain) was sequenced within a study of cytomegalovirus exposure and HLA in healthy donors. Study results and caveats: The listing of roughly 160 TCR beta chains classed them as cytomegalovirus-associated. Immune exposure information available was restricted to CMV serostatus. Later analysis identified a missense DCLRE1C variant that was linked to TCR beta V- and J-gene trimming. As confirmed in vitro, three CMV-associated chains were specific for CMV antigens.

In the PCR, 60 Vbeta and 13 Jbeta primers were used. The assay was immunoSEQ multiplex PCR, and TCRdb's table has in-frame clones only and misses some. The sample lists about 150,000 clones, about 60% occurring once. The V and J ends lost 0 bases and 0 bases respectively, with 16 bases between them. From germline, CDR1 is SGHDN and CDR2 FVKESK. There are 18 residues in the CDR3. Turning to this clone: No antigen is known for it.

The gene calls are TRBV14 and TRBJ2-3, with D hard to call. The sample was PBMCs. This sequence was found in an older woman in good health and CMV-seropositive. The CDR3 loop is CASSQEQTAAPSTDTQYF. The DNA of the CDR3 is TGTGCCAGCAGCCAAGAACAAACCGCGGCTCCGAGCACAGATACGCAGTATTTT.